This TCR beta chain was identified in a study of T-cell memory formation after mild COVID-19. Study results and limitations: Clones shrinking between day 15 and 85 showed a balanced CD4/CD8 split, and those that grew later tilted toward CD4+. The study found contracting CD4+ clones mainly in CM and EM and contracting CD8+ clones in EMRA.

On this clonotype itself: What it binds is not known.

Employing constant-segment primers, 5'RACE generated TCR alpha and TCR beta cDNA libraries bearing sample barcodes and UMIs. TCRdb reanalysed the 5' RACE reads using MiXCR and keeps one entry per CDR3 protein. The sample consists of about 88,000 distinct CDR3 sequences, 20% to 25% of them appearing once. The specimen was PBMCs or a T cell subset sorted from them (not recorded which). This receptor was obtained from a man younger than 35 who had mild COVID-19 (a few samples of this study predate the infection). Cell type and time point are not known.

CDR3 DNA: TGTGCCAGCAGCTATCAAAGGGGAGTGGGCTCCTATAATTCACCCCTCCACTTT. Amino acid sequence: CASSYQRGVGSYNSPLHF. The rearrangement links TRBV7-2 to TRBJ1-6, with a possible D match to TRBD1 (5 bases). The CDR3 is made up of 18 amino acids. V lost 4 bases and J 0 bases, leaving 16 bases between the germline ends. The germline gives CDR1 SGHTA, CDR2 FQGNSA.